A single sample is the source of the 15 T cell receptor beta chains below, sequenced in a study of blood T cell repertoires in COVID-19 (dated by TCRdb to 2020 to 2022). Receptor amplification or capture employed the immunoSEQ multiplex PCR assay. TCRdb stores this immuneACCESS table with in-frame sequences only. Part of the clones is absent; in the studies checked, under half of the shortfall reflects unresolved V genes, and no reason is known for the rest. The sample includes approximately 360,000 clones, with roughly 90% observed a single time. In total, the top ten clones hold 0.95% to 1% of the sample. The sequencing input was PBMCs or T cells enriched from blood (not recorded which). All receptors derive from a woman in her 30s with acute COVID-19.

This rearrangement joins TRBV9 to TRBJ2-1, with D unclear. CDR1 and CDR2 from the germline V gene are SGDLS and YYNGEE. The CDR3 consists of 13 residues. Trimming removed 10 bases at V and 5 bases at J, with 16 bases between. In DNA form, the CDR3 reads TGTGCCGGCTCGACACAGACCGACAATGAGCAGTTCTTC. It is translated as CAGSTQTDNEQFF.

The gene calls are TRBV18 and TRBJ2-7; D is perhaps TRBD2 (6 bases). The CDR3 runs to 14 residues. The germline gives CDR1 KGHSH, CDR2 LQKENI. The V gene lost 5 bases and the J gene lost 2 bases, with 13 bases spanning the gap. In DNA form, the CDR3 reads TGTGCCAGCTCAGCCACGGGGGAGACCTACGAGCAGTACTTC. Encoded protein: CASSATGETYEQYF. Looking up the rest from reference TRBV18 and TRBJ2-7 gives the full variable domain: NAGVMQNPRHLVRRRGQEARLRCSPMKGHSHVYWYRQLPEEGLKFMVYLQKENIIDESGMPKERFSAEFPKEGPSILRIQQVVRGDSAAYFCASSATGETYEQYFGPGTRLTVT.

Regarding this clone: Other DNA sequences in this sample translate to the same CDR3. The chain carries TRBV3-1 (or the pseudogene TRBV3-2) and TRBJ2-3; D is ambiguous. This CDR3 has 15 residues. V was cut by 4 bases and J by 0 bases, with 11 bases left in between. The germline V gene encodes CDR1 LGHDT and CDR2 YNNKEL (reference sequence). DNA of the CDR3: TGTGCCAGCAGCCTGGGCACCAAAAGCACAGATACGCAGTATTTT. The encoded protein is CASSLGTKSTDTQYF.

The chain uses TRBV27 and TRBJ2-5; possible D gene TRBD1, 6 bases. The germline CDR1 and CDR2 sequences are MNHEY and SMNVEV (reference sequence). The CDR3 runs 15 residues. V was trimmed by 5 bases and J by 0 bases, leaving 13 bases between them. The chain's CDR3 is CASSPGTGYQETQYF. The CDR3 DNA is TGTGCCAGCAGTCCGGGAACAGGGTACCAAGAGACCCAGTACTTC.

This chain joins TRBV29-1 and TRBJ1-5; the match to TRBD1 covers 9 bases. J gave up 6 bases and V 4 bases, and 13 bases lay outside the gene matches. The CDR3 runs to 16 residues. The germline gives CDR1 SQVTM, CDR2 ANQGSEA. The DNA of the CDR3 is TGCAGCGTTGGAGAGGGTGGGACAGGGATGGTTCAGCCCCAGCATTTT. This encodes CSVGEGGTGMVQPQHF.

On this clone: Other DNA sequences in the same sample also yield this CDR3. This chain uses TRBV5-1 with TRBJ1-1, with D possibly TRBD1 on 6 matching bases. Germline V gives CDR1 SGHRS, CDR2 YFSETQ. The V gene lost 2 bases and the J gene lost 1 base, with 9 bases spanning the gap. The CDR3 totals 14 residues. This chain's CDR3 is CASSFLQGNTEAFF. The CDR3 bases are TGCGCCAGCAGCTTTTTACAGGGGAACACTGAAGCTTTCTTT.

The chain links TRBV10-1 to TRBJ2-1, with a tentative D call TRBD1 (6 bases). Germline CDR1 is WNHNN and CDR2 is SYGVQD (reference sequence). The length of the CDR3 is 15 residues. The V end was cut by 5 bases, the J end by 5 bases, with 16 bases between. CDR3 residues: CASSIFRGPNNEQFF. The CDR3 nucleotides are TGCGCCAGCAGTATATTCAGGGGCCCCAACAATGAGCAGTTCTTC.

The rearrangement joins TRBV7-8 to TRBJ2-7; 8 bases match TRBD1. Germline values: CDR1 SGHVS, CDR2 FQNEAQ. The CDR3 has 13 residues. The junction had 6 bases not matched to a gene; V was cut back by 4 bases and J by 7 bases. This CDR3 reads CASSSDRAQEQYF. In nucleotides, the CDR3 is TGTGCCAGCAGCTCGGACAGGGCTCAAGAGCAGTACTTC.

This clone was detected once. J is TRBJ1-1 and V is TRBV18; no firm D call. V lost 0 bases, J lost 6 bases, and 14 bases lay in between. The CDR3 has 15 residues. The germline CDR1 and CDR2 sequences are KGHSH and LQKENI. The CDR3 loop is CASSPPTTTRSEAFF. CDR3 bases: TGTGCCAGCTCACCACCTACGACTACGCGATCTGAAGCTTTCTTT.

This clone turned up a few times. V usage is TRBV6-5 and J usage is TRBJ2-1; 11 bases align to TRBD1. Germline V gives CDR1 MNHEY, CDR2 SVGAGI. The CDR3 totals 13 residues. V lost 8 bases to trimming and J lost 12 bases; unmatched junction nucleotides: 9. The DNA of the CDR3 is TGTGCCAGCGGGACAGGGGGGGTACAAGGGCAGTTCTTC. Its translation: CASGTGGVQGQFF.

The chain couples TRBV6-2 or TRBV6-3 to TRBJ2-3, with 10 positions matching TRBD2. The CDR3 runs 19 residues. Germline-derived CDR1 and CDR2 are MNHEY and SVGEGT. With V trimmed by 2 bases and J by 8 bases, 19 bases remained unmatched. The CDR3 is CASSYPSSGGSLRPGTQYF. CDR3 nucleotide sequence: TGTGCCAGCAGTTACCCCTCTAGCGGGGGCAGCCTCCGGCCAGGTACGCAGTATTTT.

V is TRBV24-1 and J is TRBJ2-5; 7 positions match TRBD1. Germline trimming cut 2 bases from V and 5 bases from J; bases unmatched to any gene: 7. This CDR3 comprises 15 residues. Germline V gene sequence: CDR1 KGHDR, CDR2 SFDVKD. As DNA, the CDR3 is TGTGCCACCAGTGATTCTAGGGGGCGCTGGGAGACCCAGTACTTC. As protein: CATSDSRGRWETQYF.

This chain joins TRBV19 and TRBJ1-6; 8 nucleotides agree with TRBD1. CDR3 size: 15 residues. The J segment lost 2 bases and the V segment lost 5 bases, leaving 2 bases of the junction unmatched. Germline-derived CDR1 and CDR2 are LNHDA and SQIVND (reference sequence). The CDR3 region is CASSVTGAYNSPLHF. In DNA, the CDR3 is TGTGCCAGTAGTGTGACAGGGGCCTATAATTCACCCCTCCACTTT.

This clone was observed once. The gene calls are TRBV6-6 and TRBJ1-2; D call uncertain. Trimming removed 2 bases from V and 2 bases from J, with 9 bases in between. Germline V CDR1 and CDR2: MNHNY, SVGAGI (reference sequence). The CDR3 totals 14 residues. In DNA, the CDR3 is TGTGCCAGCAGTTACCCACAGCGGAACTATGGCTACACCTTC. It specifies CASSYPQRNYGYTF.

The gene calls are TRBV28 and TRBJ2-7; 8 bases fit TRBD2. Germline V CDR1 and CDR2: MDHEN, SYDVKM. This CDR3 spans 15 amino acids. Trimming removed 4 bases from V and 2 bases from J; junction bases left unmatched: 7. The CDR3 loop is CASSSPGLDPYEQYF. In nucleotides, the CDR3 is TGTGCCAGCAGTTCACCGGGACTAGATCCCTACGAGCAGTACTTC.